The 17 T cell receptor beta chains presented below share a single source sample, sequenced in a study of blood T cell repertoires in COVID-19 (dated by TCRdb to about 2020). Libraries were built with the immunoSEQ multiplex PCR assay. This immuneACCESS table, as held by TCRdb, lists in-frame sequences with V and J called but not all clones. Of the missing ones, under half trace to an unresolved V gene in checked studies; the others have no known cause. The sample data list about 250,000 clones, and about 90% of these were observed just once. The ten largest clones represent 1.2% to 1.5% of the sample. The sequenced sample consisted of peripheral blood. The origin of the receptors is a man older than 75 with acute or convalescent COVID-19.

This chain joins TRBV2 and TRBJ1-5; 9 bases are a match to TRBD1. The V segment lost 8 bases and the J segment 9 bases; nucleotides outside the gene matches: 11. Germline V gives CDR1 SNHLY, CDR2 FYNNEI. The CDR3 spans 14 residues. CDR3 in amino acids: CASDRDREPWPQHF. The CDR3 DNA sequence: TGTGCCAGCGACCGGGACAGGGAGCCATGGCCCCAGCATTTT.

The chain links TRBV27 to TRBJ2-2, with D perhaps TRBD1 (8 bases). CDR3 size: 18 residues. Germline CDR1 and CDR2: MNHEY and SMNVEV (reference sequence). The V gene lost 3 bases and the J gene lost 5 bases, with 22 bases spanning the gap. In DNA, the CDR3 is TGTGCCAGCAGTTTGGGGGGGACAGGCCATAGGAGAACCGGGGAGCTGTTTTTT. Amino acids: CASSLGGTGHRRTGELFF.

The chain uses TRBV9 and TRBJ2-3; a weak D match, TRBD2 (6 bases). The CDR3 is 14 residues long. With 0 bases removed from V and 3 bases from J, the gap between germline ends came to 8 bases. Germline V gene data show CDR1 as SGDLS and CDR2 as YYNGEE. The DNA for the CDR3 is TGTGCCAGCAGCGTAGGGAGGGGAACAGATACGCAGTATTTT. Translation: CASSVGRGTDTQYF.

V gene TRBV6-5 combines with J gene TRBJ1-1, with D possibly being TRBD1 (5 bases). Germline values: CDR1 MNHEY, CDR2 SVGAGI. This CDR3 spans 13 amino acids. Deletions cut 5 bases from V and 2 bases from J, with 9 bases between. CDR3 DNA sequence: TGTGCCAGCAGTACGACAGAAAACACTGAAGCTTTCTTT. Translation gives CASSTTENTEAFF.

Comment on this clone: Other DNA variants within this sample encode the same CDR3. The chain carries TRBV29-1 and TRBJ1-5; D perhaps matches TRBD1 (6 bases). This CDR3 is 13 amino acids long. CDR1 SQVTM and CDR2 ANQGSEA come from the germline V gene. Between the trimmed V and J ends, which lost 6 bases and 5 bases, there was a span of 14 bases. In nucleotides, the CDR3 is TGCAGCGTCCAACAGGGTAGGGATCAGCCCCAGCATTTT. As protein: CSVQQGRDQPQHF.

In its sample, this clone was seen a few times. The rearrangement joins TRBV7-6 to TRBJ1-5; D is ambiguous. Germline CDR1 SGHVS, CDR2 FNYEAQ. Trimming removed 5 bases at V and 5 bases at J, with 10 bases between. The CDR3 has 13 residues. The chain's CDR3 is CASSPFGDQPQHF. CDR3 bases: TGTGCCAGCAGCCCCTTCGGGGATCAGCCCCAGCATTTT. Full variable domain (missing parts from reference TRBV7-6 and TRBJ1-5): GAGVSQSPRYKVTKRGQDVALRCDPISGHVSLYWYRQALGQGPEFLTYFNYEAQQDKSGLPNDRFSAERPEGSISTLTIQRTEQRDSAMYRCASSPFGDQPQHFGDGTRLSIL.

V usage is TRBV6-4 and J usage is TRBJ2-1; TRBD1 agrees at 7 bases. The CDR3 spans 15 residues. From germline, CDR1 is MRHNA and CDR2 SNTAGT. J lost 7 bases, V lost 4 bases, and 10 bases had no gene match. The CDR3 coding sequence is TGTGCCAGCAGTGTATGGGCAGGGGGTGTTAATGAGCAGTTCTTC. As protein: CASSVWAGGVNEQFF.

The V and J genes are TRBV2 and TRBJ1-6, with TRBD1 matching 9 bases. This CDR3 has 15 residues. In germline, CDR1 is SNHLY, CDR2 FYNNEI. Trimming took 6 bases from V and 6 from J; bases not matched to a gene: 6. The CDR3 DNA sequence: TGTGCCAGCAGGGAACAGGGGGCGCTTAATTCACCCCTCCACTTT. Its translation is CASREQGALNSPLHF.

This clone has just a few counts. The gene calls are TRBV19 and TRBJ1-2, with 8 bases matching TRBD1. The germline CDR1 and CDR2 sequences are LNHDA and SQIVND (reference sequence). There are 16 residues in the CDR3. Unmatched junction bases numbered 13, after V lost 8 bases and J lost 2 bases. The CDR3 sequence: CASQTVRDRLNYGYTF. The CDR3 coding sequence is TGTGCCAGTCAGACGGTAAGGGACAGGCTGAACTATGGCTACACCTTC.

The chain recombines TRBV28 with TRBJ1-4; no clear D. Germline CDR1 and CDR2: MDHEN and SYDVKM. This CDR3 has 15 amino acids. V shed 2 bases and J shed 4 bases, with 11 bases lying between them. The CDR3 nucleotides are TGTGCCAGCAGTTTAAGGTCCGCGGTTAATGAAAAACTGTTTTTT. It translates to CASSLRSAVNEKLFF.

The chain is built from TRBV5-1 and TRBJ1-1, with D possibly being TRBD1 (6 bases). Germline CDR1 reads SGHRS; CDR2 reads YFSETQ. The germline V and J ends were trimmed by 2 bases and 5 bases, with 13 bases remaining between them. This CDR3 is built from 14 residues. CDR3 region: CASSLGGLSTEAFF. CDR3 nucleotides: TGCGCCAGCAGCTTAGGGGGTTTGTCAACTGAAGCTTTCTTT.

V gene TRBV19 combines with J gene TRBJ2-7, with D maybe TRBD2 (5 bases). CDR1 is LNHDA, CDR2 SQIVND, per germline (reference sequence). Trimming left V 6 bases short and J 6 bases short, with 21 bases between. CDR3 length: 15 residues. CDR3 nucleotide sequence: TGTGCCAGTAGACTGAGAGGGAGCGAATTTGGCGAGCAGTACTTC. Its translation is CASRLRGSEFGEQYF. Drawing the rest from reference TRBV19 and TRBJ2-7, the complete variable domain is DGGITQSPKYLFRKEGQNVTLSCEQNLNHDAMYWYRQDPGQGLRLIYYSQIVNDFQKGDIAEGYSVSREKKESFPLTVTSAQKNPTAFYLCASRLRGSEFGEQYFGPGTRLTVT.

The CDR3 nucleotides read TGCAGCGTCAGCGGGGGAGACACTGAAGCTTTCTTT. Protein product: CSVSGGDTEAFF. The chain recombines TRBV29-1 with TRBJ1-1; maybe TRBD1 (5 bases). Trimming shortened V by 6 bases and J by 3 bases, and 11 bases separated the two germline ends. The CDR3 loop spans 12 amino acids. Germline V CDR1 and CDR2: SQVTM, ANQGSEA.

This rearrangement joins TRBV5-6 to TRBJ2-2, with D tentatively TRBD1 (6 bases). With 0 bases removed from V and 4 bases from J, the gap between germline ends came to 10 bases. CDR1 is SGHDT, CDR2 YYEEEE, per germline. The length of the CDR3 is 15 residues. This chain's CDR3 is CASSLVTGVTGELFF. In nucleotides, the CDR3 is TGTGCCAGCAGCTTGGTGACAGGAGTCACCGGGGAGCTGTTTTTT.

This chain links TRBV10-1 with TRBJ1-5, with D possibly being TRBD1 (5 bases). This CDR3 contains 16 residues. In germline, CDR1 is WNHNN, CDR2 SYGVQD (reference sequence). Trimming stripped 3 bases from V and 4 bases from J, with 16 bases between. CDR3 loop: CASSDFSGPRNQPQHF. The CDR3 DNA reads as TGCGCCAGCAGTGATTTTTCAGGGCCAAGGAATCAGCCCCAGCATTTT.

In its sample, this clone was seen a few times. The rearrangement joins TRBV6-5 to TRBJ2-7, with 7 bases identical to TRBD1. Germline V gives CDR1 MNHEY, CDR2 SVGAGI. With V trimmed by 7 bases and J by 4 bases, 10 bases remained unmatched. The CDR3 contains 14 residues. Here the CDR3 reads CASKEDRVRYEQYF. The CDR3 nucleotides are TGTGCCAGCAAGGAAGACAGGGTCAGATACGAGCAGTACTTC.

The chain joins TRBV3-1 (or the pseudogene TRBV3-2) to TRBJ2-6; no definite D call. The CDR3 is 14 amino acids. Per germline, CDR1 LGHDT and CDR2 YNNKEL (reference sequence). V gave up 3 bases and J gave up 0 bases, with 3 bases separating them. In DNA form, the CDR3 reads TGTGCCAGCAGCCAGGCCTCTGGGGCCAACGTCCTGACTTTC. This sequence encodes CASSQASGANVLTF.